Each of the 22 T cell receptor beta chains below was sequenced from the same sample in a study of T-cell memory formation after mild COVID-19. TCRdb fed the 5' RACE reads into MiXCR, producing one record per CDR3 protein. The table records about 470,000 distinct CDR3 sequences, 20% to 30% of them present only once. What was sequenced was PBMCs or a T cell subset sorted from them (not recorded which). These receptors all stem from an adult woman who had mild COVID-19 (a few samples of this study predate the infection). Cell type and time point are not known.

This clonotype occurred a few times. The chain employs TRBV9 and TRBJ2-7, with 8 bases identical to TRBD2. The J segment lost 3 bases and the V segment lost 4 bases, leaving 9 bases of the junction unmatched. Per the germline V gene, CDR1 is SGDLS and CDR2 is YYNGEE. The CDR3 is 15 amino acids. CDR3 DNA: TGTGCCAGCAGCCCCACAGCGGGGGTTAACTACGAGCAGTACTTC. This sequence encodes CASSPTAGVNYEQYF.

This chain connects TRBV2 to TRBJ2-5; no firm D call. Germline CDR1 reads SNHLY; CDR2 reads FYNNEI. This CDR3 is built from 10 residues. V was pared by 3 bases and J by 7 bases, with 3 bases between. This chain's CDR3 is CASSERTQYF. Here the CDR3 DNA reads TGTGCCAGCAGTGAGAGGACCCAGTACTTC.

This clonotype was observed a handful of times. The V and J genes are TRBV5-1 and TRBJ2-4; D is unclear. The CDR3 covers 14 residues. V lost 0 bases and J 8 bases, leaving 12 bases between the germline ends. CDR1 is SGHRS and CDR2 is YFSETQ in the germline V gene. The CDR3 sequence: CASSLGKGWDIQYF. CDR3 DNA: TGCGCCAGCAGCTTGGGAAAGGGATGGGACATTCAGTACTTC.

The CDR3 reads CAWSVASLSSETQYF. The CDR3 DNA reads TGTGCCTGGAGTGTAGCTAGCCTGTCTTCCGAGACCCAGTACTTC. The chain employs TRBV30 and TRBJ2-5, with D possibly being TRBD2 (5 bases). The V end was cut by 0 bases, the J end by 5 bases, with 16 bases between. CDR1 is GTSNPN, CDR2 SVGIG, per germline (reference sequence). The CDR3 length is 15 residues.

In DNA, the CDR3 is TGTGCCAGCAGTTTAAGCGGGTTTACCTACAATGAGCAGTTCTTC. It translates to CASSLSGFTYNEQFF. V gene TRBV27 combines with J gene TRBJ2-1; the D gene is possibly TRBD2 (6 bases). This CDR3 contains 15 residues. Deletions cut 2 bases from V and 2 bases from J, with 10 bases between. Looked up from germline, CDR1 is MNHEY and CDR2 is SMNVEV (reference sequence).

This clonotype has only a few counts. The V and J genes are TRBV5-1 and TRBJ2-2, with D maybe TRBD1 (5 bases). The CDR3 loop spans 14 amino acids. The V and J ends lost 6 bases and 0 bases respectively, with 9 bases between them. Germline CDR1 and CDR2: SGHRS and YFSETQ. CDR3 sequence reads: CASIQGSNTGELFF. The CDR3 DNA sequence: TGCGCCAGCATCCAGGGATCGAACACCGGGGAGCTGTTTTTT.

The sample holds a few counts of this clonotype. The V call is TRBV10-3, the J call TRBJ2-5; D is unresolved. The CDR3 covers 13 residues. CDR1 and CDR2 (germline): ENHRY, SYGVKD. Trimming left V 2 bases short and J 4 bases short, with 8 bases between. The CDR3, as DNA: TGTGCCATCAGTGAGGGATTCGGAGAGACCCAGTACTTC. Protein sequence: CAISEGFGETQYF.

This clonotype was counted only a few times. The J gene is TRBJ1-2, the V gene TRBV9; a weak D match, TRBD1 (5 bases). The CDR3 consists of 16 residues. Per germline, CDR1 SGDLS and CDR2 YYNGEE. V lost 4 bases to trimming and J lost 5 bases, with 21 bases between them. This CDR3 reads CASSPGADSWGYGYTF. Here the CDR3 DNA reads TGTGCCAGCAGCCCTGGGGCGGACTCTTGGGGGTATGGCTACACCTTC.

The CDR3 sequence is CASSDGYTDTQYF. The CDR3 nucleotides are TGTGCCAGCAGTGACGGGTACACAGATACGCAGTATTTT. The gene calls are TRBV6-4 and TRBJ2-3, with D hard to call. V gave up 2 bases and J gave up 2 bases, with 5 bases separating them. This CDR3 is built from 13 residues. The germline gives CDR1 MRHNA, CDR2 SNTAGT.

This clonotype was detected many times. CDR3 in amino acids: CASSPRTEPYGYTF. The DNA of the CDR3 is TGTGCCAGCAGCCCACGGACAGAGCCCTATGGCTACACCTTC. The gene calls are TRBV3-1 and TRBJ1-2, with a weak D call TRBD1 (6 bases). The length of the CDR3 is 14 residues. The V and J ends lost 4 bases and 4 bases respectively, with 13 bases between them. CDR1 LGHDT and CDR2 YNNKEL come from the germline V gene (reference sequence).

In its sample, this clonotype was seen a few times. This sequence joins TRBV20-1 and TRBJ2-7; D perhaps matches TRBD2 (6 bases). The CDR3 totals 13 residues. Germline V gives CDR1 DFQATT, CDR2 SNEGSKA (reference sequence). V was trimmed by 4 bases and J by 3 bases, leaving 13 bases between them. In DNA form, the CDR3 reads TGCAGTGCTATTAGACTAGTTCACTACGAGCAGTACTTC. Protein: CSAIRLVHYEQYF.

In its sample, this clonotype was seen many times. The chain carries TRBV19 and TRBJ2-3, with D hard to call. Germline loops: CDR1 LNHDA, CDR2 SQIVND (reference sequence). There are 13 residues in the CDR3. Trimming removed 1 base from V and 4 bases from J, with 6 bases in between. The CDR3 DNA sequence: TGTGCCAGTAGTATAGTTGGATCAGATACGCAGTATTTT. Its protein is CASSIVGSDTQYF.

V gene TRBV20-1 combines with J gene TRBJ2-3; 12 bases map to TRBD2. CDR1 and CDR2 (germline): DFQATT, SNEGSKA (reference sequence). V gave up 2 bases and J gave up 0 bases; unmatched junction bases: 12. The CDR3 is 19 residues long. The CDR3 sequence is CSARTLGLAGSGSTDTQYF. Here the CDR3 DNA reads TGCAGTGCTAGAACACTCGGACTAGCGGGATCAGGAAGCACAGATACGCAGTATTTT.

This clonotype was seen more than once but under ten times. V is TRBV5-5 and J is TRBJ2-3; 11 bases are shared with TRBD2. Germline V gene lookup returns CDR1 SGHKS and CDR2 YYEKEE (reference sequence). CDR3 length: 17 amino acids. Trimming took 0 bases from V and 5 from J; bases not matched to a gene: 8. CDR3 bases: TGTGCCAGCAGCTTGGAGGGTAGCGGGGGGGCCGTAGATACGCAGTATTTT. Encoded protein: CASSLEGSGGAVDTQYF. Looking up the rest from reference TRBV5-5 and TRBJ2-3 gives the full variable domain: DAGVTQSPTHLIKTRGQQVTLRCSPISGHKSVSWYQQVLGQGPQFIFQYYEKEERGRGNFPDRFSARQFPNYSSELNVNALLLGDSALYLCASSLEGSGGAVDTQYFGPGTRLTVL.

V and J are TRBV7-8 and TRBJ2-2; 11 bases fit TRBD2. The V segment lost 2 bases and the J segment 5 bases; nucleotides outside the gene matches: 7. This CDR3 is 17 amino acids long. Germline V gene lookup returns CDR1 SGHVS and CDR2 FQNEAQ. This chain's CDR3 is CASSLTSGGLSTGELFF. CDR3 nucleotide sequence: TGTGCCAGCAGCTTAACTAGCGGGGGCCTCAGTACCGGGGAGCTGTTTTTT.

This chain links TRBV29-1 with TRBJ2-1; D is possibly TRBD2 (6 bases). Germline loops: CDR1 SQVTM, CDR2 ANQGSEA. V shed 1 base and J shed 6 bases, with 13 bases lying between them. This CDR3 spans 14 amino acids. CDR3: CSVEGLEFGNEQFF. The CDR3 DNA sequence: TGCAGCGTTGAAGGACTAGAGTTCGGCAATGAGCAGTTCTTC.

This clonotype was picked up a small number of times. The chain couples TRBV4-3 to TRBJ2-7, with TRBD1 as a possible D gene (6 bases). In germline, CDR1 is LGHNA, CDR2 YSLEER. V was cut by 0 bases and J by 0 bases, with 12 bases left in between. The CDR3 sequence is 16 residues long. The CDR3 nucleotides are TGCGCCAGCAGCCAAGATTCAACAGGGAGCTCCTACGAGCAGTACTTC. Protein sequence: CASSQDSTGSSYEQYF.

This clonotype was picked up many times. The V and J genes are TRBV7-2 and TRBJ2-3; D not resolved. V gave up 5 bases and J gave up 4 bases, with 4 bases separating them. Germline assignment: CDR1 SGHTA and CDR2 FQGNSA. The CDR3 has 11 residues. DNA for the CDR3: TGTGCCAGCAGCAGGTCAGATACGCAGTATTTT. This sequence encodes CASSRSDTQYF.

V and J are TRBV5-4 and TRBJ2-3; 7 bases agree with TRBD1. Germline values: CDR1 SGHNT, CDR2 YYREEE (reference sequence). CDR3 length: 14 residues. V dropped 4 bases and J dropped 7; count of bases not matched to a gene: 9. The CDR3 region is CASSDRQGANTQYF. CDR3 sequence (DNA): TGTGCCAGCAGCGACAGACAGGGTGCGAATACGCAGTATTTT. Supplemented by reference TRBV5-4 and TRBJ2-3, the full variable domain reads ETGVTQSPTHLIKTRGQQVTLRCSSQSGHNTVSWYQQALGQGPQFIFQYYREEENGRGNFPPRFSGLQFPNYSSELNVNALELDDSALYLCASSDRQGANTQYFGPGTRLTVL.

CDR3 nucleotide sequence: TGCAGCGTTGGGACAGGGGCGACCCAAGAGACCCAGTACTTC. This codes for CSVGTGATQETQYF. The V call is TRBV29-1, the J call TRBJ2-5; 9 positions agree with TRBD1. CDR1 SQVTM and CDR2 ANQGSEA come from the germline V gene. There are 14 residues in the CDR3. V trimming: 4 bases; J trimming: 1 base; junction bases outside the gene matches: 4.

This chain connects TRBV15 to TRBJ1-1; D ambiguous. This CDR3 is 13 amino acids long. The germline V gene has CDR1 LNHNV and CDR2 YYDKDF (reference sequence). The germline V and J ends were trimmed by 5 bases and 4 bases, with 11 bases remaining between them. CDR3 protein: CATSADGFTEAFF. CDR3 DNA sequence: TGTGCCACCAGCGCCGACGGGTTCACTGAAGCTTTCTTT.

The table lists this clonotype with a few counts. The chain couples TRBV5-1 to TRBJ2-2, with D possibly being TRBD2 (5 bases). The V and J ends lost 0 bases and 7 bases respectively, with 16 bases between them. This CDR3 comprises 16 residues. Germline assignment: CDR1 SGHRS and CDR2 YFSETQ. The DNA of the CDR3 is TGCGCCAGCAGCTTGGAGGTCACTAGTTATGGCGGGGAGCTGTTTTTT. Amino acid sequence: CASSLEVTSYGGELFF.